This section outlines one T cell receptor beta chain sequence together with its context. Its antigen is unknown. The sample originates from a study of CD4 T cells in relation to SARS-CoV-2 and coronaviruses. Across the study: PBMCs were cultured with antigen for roughly 11 days before TCR beta sequencing. No peptide or an HIV-1 Nef peptide pool served as negative control.

Here immunoSEQ multiplex PCR was the method, and the copy in TCRdb shows in-frame clones only, minus some. The table lists some 29,000 clones, about 70% of them singletons. The unexposed donors gave CD4+ T cells in 2011-2018, prior to COVID-19. The cells were cultured for 10 days before CD4+ T cells were isolated. As cell numbers allowed, unexposed-donor CD4+ T cells faced SARS-CoV-2 S/N and four cold-coronavirus spikes. The CDR3 covers 14 residues. CDR1 LNHDA and CDR2 SQIVND come from the germline V gene (reference sequence). V lost 9 bases, J lost 3 bases, and 16 bases lay in between. Whole-study findings and limits: Around 60% of donors had memory CD4+ clonotypes crossrecognizing SARS-CoV-2 and common cold coronavirus spike.

Sequencing was carried out using CD4+ T cells from PBMCs, cultured in vitro. This chain uses TRBV19 with TRBJ2-3; D possibly corresponds to TRBD2 (5 bases). This sequence originates from a human donor in good health. The CDR3 reads CASGVLSGTDTQYF. The CDR3 DNA sequence: TGTGCCAGCGGAGTCCTCAGCGGTACAGATACGCAGTATTTT. The full variable domain, its missing parts supplied by reference TRBV19 and TRBJ2-3, is DGGITQSPKYLFRKEGQNVTLSCEQNLNHDAMYWYRQDPGQGLRLIYYSQIVNDFQKGDIAEGYSVSREKKESFPLTVTSAQKNPTAFYLCASGVLSGTDTQYFGPGTRLTVL.